These T cell receptor beta chains were read from a single sample in a study of beta chain features in type 1 diabetes. TCRdb's table, derived via immunoSEQ multiplex PCR, lists solely in-frame clones and lacks some. The data show 600,000 to 750,000 clones, under 15% seen once. The specimen sequenced was naive CD4+ T cells from blood. These receptors were obtained from a man aged 25 to 40 with type 1 diabetes. Both conserved end residues are part of each CDR3. The D gene is left open where the match is weak. Expanded clones are given a class, and other clones once, few, many or no size at all.

V gene: TRBV6-4
D gene: TRBD2
clone size: -
J gene: TRBJ2-3
CDR3 DNA: TGTGCCAGCAGCCCACTTGCGGGGGGCACAGATACGCAGTATTTT
CDR3 protein: CASSPLAGGTDTQYF

V gene: TRBV5-6
D gene: -
clone size: -
J gene: TRBJ2-4
CDR3 DNA: TGTGCCAGCAGCTTGTTGGCTGTAGCCAAAAACATTCAGTACTTC
CDR3 protein: CASSLLAVAKNIQYF

V gene: TRBV7-6
D gene: TRBD1
clone size: few
J gene: TRBJ2-3
CDR3 DNA: TGTGCCAGCAGCTTCATGGTAGGGGGCGTATATACGCAGTATTTT
CDR3 protein: CASSFMVGGVYTQYF

V gene: TRBV4-3
D gene: -
clone size: few
J gene: TRBJ2-6
CDR3 DNA: TGCGCCAGCAGCCCCCTAAGGGGGGAGAGCTCTGGGGCCAACGTCCTGACTTTC
CDR3 protein: CASSPLRGESSGANVLTF

V gene: TRBV27
D gene: TRBD2
clone size: few
J gene: TRBJ2-7
CDR3 DNA: TGTGCCAGCAGTTTATATGGACTAGCGGCAAGGTACGAGCAGTACTTC
CDR3 protein: CASSLYGLAARYEQYF

V gene: TRBV2
D gene: -
clone size: few
J gene: TRBJ1-6
CDR3 DNA: TGTGCCAGCTCCGGACTTCAGTCACCCCTCCACTTT
CDR3 protein: CASSGLQSPLHF

V gene: TRBV7-9
D gene: TRBD1
clone size: -
J gene: TRBJ1-3
CDR3 DNA: TGTGCCAGCAGCTTTGGGGACAGCTCTGGAAACACCATATATTTT
CDR3 protein: CASSFGDSSGNTIYF

V gene: TRBV5-4
D gene: TRBD1
clone size: once
J gene: TRBJ2-7
CDR3 DNA: TGTGCCAGCAGCTTTGGGACAGGGAGTTCCTACGAGCAGTACTTC
CDR3 protein: CASSFGTGSSYEQYF

V gene: TRBV4-3
D gene: -
clone size: few
J gene: TRBJ2-3
CDR3 DNA: TGCGCCAGCAGCCTGCGGGACTCCACAGATACGCAGTATTTT
CDR3 protein: CASSLRDSTDTQYF

V gene: TRBV7-3
D gene: -
clone size: few
J gene: TRBJ2-3
CDR3 DNA: TGTGCCAGCAGCTTAAGGGGGCAGGATACGCAGTATTTT
CDR3 protein: CASSLRGQDTQYF

V gene: TRBV14
D gene: -
clone size: few
J gene: TRBJ1-3
CDR3 DNA: TGTGCCAGCAGTGCAAGGGTTGGAAACACCATATATTTT
CDR3 protein: CASSARVGNTIYF

V gene: TRBV20-1
D gene: -
clone size: -
J gene: TRBJ1-2
CDR3 DNA: TGCAGTGCTAGGGAGGGTGGCTACACCTTC
CDR3 protein: CSAREGGYTF

V gene: TRBV6-5
D gene: -
clone size: -
J gene: TRBJ2-7
CDR3 DNA: TGTGCCAGCAGTTATCGGGACGAGCAGTACTTC
CDR3 protein: CASSYRDEQYF

V gene: TRBV6-5
D gene: -
clone size: -
J gene: TRBJ2-6
CDR3 DNA: TGTGCCAGCAGTTTTGGGAGTGGGGCCAACGTCCTGACTTTC
CDR3 protein: CASSFGSGANVLTF

V gene: TRBV6-6
D gene: -
clone size: -
J gene: TRBJ2-5
CDR3 DNA: TGTGCCAGCAGATCACGGTGGGCGGAGACCCAGTACTTC
CDR3 protein: CASRSRWAETQYF

V gene: TRBV5-1
D gene: TRBD2
clone size: -
J gene: TRBJ2-1
CDR3 DNA: TGCGCCAGCAGCTTGGCCGCGGGGGATTACAATGAGCAGTTCTTC
CDR3 protein: CASSLAAGDYNEQFF

V gene: TRBV10-3
D gene: -
clone size: few
J gene: TRBJ2-7
CDR3 DNA: TGTGCCATCAGTGTGACCCCTTCCAACTCCTACGAGCAGTACTTC
CDR3 protein: CAISVTPSNSYEQYF

V gene: TRBV5-1
D gene: -
clone size: -
J gene: TRBJ2-1
CDR3 DNA: TGCGCCAGTACCCGACAAGATACCTACAATGAGCAGTTCTTC
CDR3 protein: CASTRQDTYNEQFF

V gene: TRBV29-1
D gene: -
clone size: few
J gene: TRBJ1-1
CDR3 DNA: TGCAGCGTTGAGCAGCCTCTGACTGAAAGGGGTTTCTTT
CDR3 protein: CSVEQPLTERGFF

V gene: TRBV6-5
D gene: TRBD1
clone size: few
J gene: TRBJ1-2
CDR3 DNA: TGTGCCAGCAGTCCAGACAGGGAAGTGTCTGGCTACACCTTC
CDR3 protein: CASSPDREVSGYTF

V gene: TRBV27
D gene: -
clone size: few
J gene: TRBJ1-4
CDR3 DNA: TGTGCCAGCAGTTTTTTGGGTACAGGGGAAAAACTGTTTTTT
CDR3 protein: CASSFLGTGEKLFF

V gene: TRBV7-9
D gene: TRBD1
clone size: -
J gene: TRBJ2-5
CDR3 DNA: TGTGCCAGCAGCTTAGGACAGGGGCCCCAGACCCAGTACTTC
CDR3 protein: CASSLGQGPQTQYF

V gene: TRBV6-5
D gene: -
clone size: few
J gene: TRBJ1-1
CDR3 DNA: TGTGCCAGCAGGAGGATGACTGAAGCTTTCTTT
CDR3 protein: CASRRMTEAFF

V gene: TRBV7-2
D gene: TRBD1
clone size: few
J gene: TRBJ1-4
CDR3 DNA: TGTGCCAGCAGCTTAGCGACAGGGGTAGGAGAAAAACTGTTTTTT
CDR3 protein: CASSLATGVGEKLFF

V gene: TRBV2
D gene: TRBD2
clone size: -
J gene: TRBJ2-7
CDR3 DNA: TGTGCCAGCAGGGAGGGAGGGATTCCCTACGAGCAGTACTTC
CDR3 protein: CASREGGIPYEQYF

V gene: TRBV6-1
D gene: -
clone size: -
J gene: TRBJ1-5
CDR3 DNA: TGTGCCAGCAGTGGTAGACAGGATCGTTATAGCAATCAGCCCCAGCATTTT
CDR3 protein: CASSGRQDRYSNQPQHF

V gene: TRBV6-1
D gene: -
clone size: -
J gene: TRBJ2-3
CDR3 DNA: TGTGCCAGCAGTGAAGACATTTCTACGCAGTATTTT
CDR3 protein: CASSEDISTQYF

V gene: TRBV5-4
D gene: TRBD1
clone size: few
J gene: TRBJ2-1
CDR3 DNA: TGTGCCAGCAGCTTAATGACGACAGGGGGCAATGAGCAGTTCTTC
CDR3 protein: CASSLMTTGGNEQFF

V gene: TRBV6-5
D gene: TRBD1
clone size: few
J gene: TRBJ1-5
CDR3 DNA: TGTGCCAGCAGCACACACAGGGGAACCCAGCATTTT
CDR3 protein: CASSTHRGTQHF

V gene: TRBV6-1
D gene: -
clone size: few
J gene: TRBJ2-1
CDR3 DNA: TGTGCCAGCATGTGGCAGCACAATGAGCAGTTCTTC
CDR3 protein: CASMWQHNEQFF

V gene: TRBV7-9
D gene: TRBD1
clone size: few
J gene: TRBJ1-2
CDR3 DNA: TGTGCCAGCAGCACGGACAGGACTCGCTACACCTTC
CDR3 protein: CASSTDRTRYTF

V gene: TRBV25-1
D gene: -
clone size: few
J gene: TRBJ2-2
CDR3 DNA: TGTGCCAGCAGTGAATCCCCTGGGGGTCGGAATACCGGGGAGCTGTTTTTT
CDR3 protein: CASSESPGGRNTGELFF

V gene: TRBV7-9
D gene: TRBD1
clone size: few
J gene: TRBJ1-2
CDR3 DNA: TGTGCCAGCAGCCAGCGACAGGGAAAGATAGCGGGCTACACCTTC
CDR3 protein: CASSQRQGKIAGYTF

V gene: TRBV11-2
D gene: -
clone size: -
J gene: TRBJ1-2
CDR3 DNA: TGTGCCAGCAGCTTACCCGATTCAGGCGGCTACACCTTC
CDR3 protein: CASSLPDSGGYTF

V gene: TRBV28
D gene: -
clone size: -
J gene: TRBJ2-3
CDR3 DNA: TGTGCCAGCAGTTTTTTGGGACTCGACGCAGATACGCAGTATTTT
CDR3 protein: CASSFLGLDADTQYF

V gene: TRBV27
D gene: -
clone size: -
J gene: TRBJ1-6
CDR3 DNA: TGTGCCAGCAGATGGTCCCGGGAGGGATCACCCCTCCACTTT
CDR3 protein: CASRWSREGSPLHF

V gene: TRBV2
D gene: TRBD1
clone size: -
J gene: TRBJ2-1
CDR3 DNA: TGTGCCACCGCTCGGGACAGACACAATGAGCAGTTCTTC
CDR3 protein: CATARDRHNEQFF

V gene: TRBV7-2
D gene: -
clone size: few
J gene: TRBJ2-3
CDR3 DNA: TGTGCCAGCAGTAGGGAGTCCACAGATACGCAGTATTTT
CDR3 protein: CASSRESTDTQYF

V gene: TRBV7-2
D gene: -
clone size: few
J gene: TRBJ2-1
CDR3 DNA: TGTGCCAGCAGCTTAGCGCGTACTAGTCATGAGCAGTTCTTC
CDR3 protein: CASSLARTSHEQFF

V gene: TRBV30
D gene: -
clone size: few
J gene: TRBJ1-3
CDR3 DNA: TGTGCCTGGGATCGCAGCTCTGGAAACACCATATATTTT
CDR3 protein: CAWDRSSGNTIYF

V gene: TRBV7-8
D gene: TRBD1
clone size: -
J gene: TRBJ2-1
CDR3 DNA: TGTGCCAGCAGCCGGACAGGGGTCTACAATGAGCAGTTCTTC
CDR3 protein: CASSRTGVYNEQFF

V gene: TRBV2
D gene: -
clone size: few
J gene: TRBJ2-3
CDR3 DNA: TGTGCCAGCAGTGACCAGGGCGGCACAGATACGCAGTATTTT
CDR3 protein: CASSDQGGTDTQYF

V gene: TRBV11-2
D gene: TRBD1
clone size: few
J gene: TRBJ1-6
CDR3 DNA: TGTGCCAGCAGCTTTGCAAGCACCGGGACAGGGGGTTCACCCCTCCACTTT
CDR3 protein: CASSFASTGTGGSPLHF

V gene: TRBV2
D gene: -
clone size: -
J gene: TRBJ1-5
CDR3 DNA: TGTGCCAGCACTAGGGGTAATAGCAATCAGCCCCAGCATTTT
CDR3 protein: CASTRGNSNQPQHF

V gene: TRBV5-4
D gene: -
clone size: few
J gene: TRBJ2-3
CDR3 DNA: TGTGCCAGCAGCCTCTTGGGGAACACAGATACGCAGTATTTT
CDR3 protein: CASSLLGNTDTQYF

V gene: TRBV28
D gene: -
clone size: -
J gene: TRBJ1-5
CDR3 DNA: TGTGCCAGCAGTTCGACAGTTCCAGACAATCAGCCCCAGCATTTT
CDR3 protein: CASSSTVPDNQPQHF

V gene: TRBV7-2
D gene: -
clone size: -
J gene: TRBJ2-3
CDR3 DNA: TGTGCCAGCAGCTTTTCGGCGGCCACAGATACGCAGTATTTT
CDR3 protein: CASSFSAATDTQYF

V gene: TRBV7-9
D gene: -
clone size: few
J gene: TRBJ2-3
CDR3 DNA: TGTGCCAGCAGCTTAACTCCAGATACGCAGTATTTT
CDR3 protein: CASSLTPDTQYF

V gene: TRBV7-2
D gene: -
clone size: few
J gene: TRBJ2-1
CDR3 DNA: TGTGCCAGCAGCTTTGGGCAGAAATACAATGAGCAGTTCTTC
CDR3 protein: CASSFGQKYNEQFF

V gene: TRBV6-1
D gene: TRBD2
clone size: few
J gene: TRBJ2-3
CDR3 DNA: TGTGCCAGCAGTGAAGGGCTAGCGGGTTGGGATACGCAGTATTTT
CDR3 protein: CASSEGLAGWDTQYF

V gene: TRBV6-5
D gene: -
clone size: few
J gene: TRBJ2-2
CDR3 DNA: TGTGCCAGCAGTTACGAAAGATACACCGGGGAGCTGTTTTTT
CDR3 protein: CASSYERYTGELFF

V gene: TRBV7-9
D gene: -
clone size: -
J gene: TRBJ1-5
CDR3 DNA: TGTGCCAGCAGTGGGGGGAATAGCAATCAGCCCCAGCATTTT
CDR3 protein: CASSGGNSNQPQHF

V gene: TRBV10-3
D gene: TRBD2
clone size: -
J gene: TRBJ2-1
CDR3 DNA: TGTGCCATCAGGGTCAGCGGGATTTCGTACAATGAGCAGTTCTTC
CDR3 protein: CAIRVSGISYNEQFF

V gene: TRBV5-1
D gene: -
clone size: -
J gene: TRBJ2-5
CDR3 DNA: TGCGCCAGCAGCTTGGCCACCGGGAACCAAGAGACCCAGTACTTC
CDR3 protein: CASSLATGNQETQYF

V gene: TRBV28
D gene: -
clone size: -
J gene: TRBJ2-5
CDR3 DNA: TGTGCCAGCAGTTTATCCCAAGAGACCCAGTACTTC
CDR3 protein: CASSLSQETQYF

V gene: TRBV5-4
D gene: -
clone size: few
J gene: TRBJ2-7
CDR3 DNA: TGTGCCAGCAGCTTGGCTGGACGGACCTACGAGCAGTACTTC
CDR3 protein: CASSLAGRTYEQYF

V gene: TRBV6-5
D gene: -
clone size: few
J gene: TRBJ2-4
CDR3 DNA: TGTGCCAGCAGGGGCAGAGGGGGACCCAAAAACATTCAGTACTTC
CDR3 protein: CASRGRGGPKNIQYF